A selection of T cell receptor beta chains follows, all from one sample in a study of graft-versus-host responses after intestinal transplantation. No antigen is known for these receptors. Sequenced by immunoSEQ multiplex PCR; TCRdb stores in-frame clones only, minus some. The sample holds under 95,000 clones; about four fifths are singletons and the top ten take approximately 0.78%. This specimen consisted of unstimulated CD4+ T cells sorted from spleen or lymph node cells, obtained before intestinal transplant. These receptors came from a human donor who received an intestinal transplant. Both conserved end residues are trimmed from each CDR3.

CDR3	V	J
AWRAAGGYGYT	TRBV30	TRBJ1-2
ASSEQSGAGYT	TRBV6-1	TRBJ1-2
ASRGTSGRAGNIQY	TRBV27	TRBJ2-4
ASSLAGVDYEQY	TRBV7-9	TRBJ2-7
ASSAQVSYGYT	TRBV7-2	TRBJ1-2
ASRGQGVKLF	TRBV6-1	TRBJ1-4
ASSFGDSPGNTIY	TRBV11-2	TRBJ1-3
ASRLTRVNTGELF	TRBV7-8	TRBJ2-2
ASSLGHLYNEQF	TRBV27	TRBJ2-1
ASTLAGTPQETQY	TRBV2	TRBJ2-5
ASSTDRDTEAF	TRBV7-9	TRBJ1-1
ASSLRTAQSDTQY	TRBV5-1	TRBJ2-3
ASRQTGSSYEQY	TRBV7-9	TRBJ2-7
ASSAAGGFYTQY	TRBV2	TRBJ2-3
ASSLWGLEEETQY	TRBV5-1	TRBJ2-5
ASSLRTGDYGYT	TRBV5-1	TRBJ1-2
ASSLAWTGESSPLH	TRBV5-1	TRBJ1-6
ASNPNEEVQF	TRBV28	TRBJ2-1
ASTGGTGTTYEQY	TRBV19	TRBJ2-7
ASSQVVGYAYEQY	TRBV4-1	TRBJ2-7
ANRGAGGNYGYT	TRBV10-3	TRBJ1-2
ASHATGNTGELF	TRBV4-1	TRBJ2-2
AISGQGINSPLH	TRBV10-3	TRBJ1-6
ASSPDGNYGYT	TRBV5-1	TRBJ1-2
ASSTLRRGRDSYNEQF	TRBV28	TRBJ2-1
ASSEQGQKMNDEQF	TRBV2	TRBJ2-1
ASSFRQGSTDTQY	TRBV5-1	TRBJ2-3
ASSPPSRDGGYT	TRBV18	TRBJ1-2
ASSISGSGHNEQF	TRBV19	TRBJ2-1
AISVTDLTGELF	TRBV10-3	TRBJ2-2
ASSLGGRDRAETQY	TRBV5-4	TRBJ2-5
ASSYGQGRAGANVLT	TRBV28	TRBJ2-6
ASSIQGVINSPLH	TRBV18	TRBJ1-6
ASSLVGAGIHGYT	TRBV11-2	TRBJ1-2
ASSLVGAGDEQY	TRBV5-1	TRBJ2-7
ASSIGGSVVETQY	TRBV19	TRBJ2-5
ASSYSGREGQPQH	TRBV6-5	TRBJ1-5
ASSEAGSGNTIY	TRBV25-1	TRBJ1-3
ASSLGSGYEQY	TRBV7-8	TRBJ2-7
ASSLRAGYGYEQY	TRBV28	TRBJ2-7
ASSGNRGITVNTEAF	TRBV2	TRBJ1-1
ASSIGPPGGETQY	TRBV19	TRBJ2-5
ASSHPGQGFYEQY	TRBV14	TRBJ2-7
ASSLKTGPNQPQH	TRBV19	TRBJ1-5
ASSLLAGGQETQY	TRBV18	TRBJ2-5
ASSAGDRYNSPLH	TRBV9	TRBJ1-6
ATSTGGWANEKLF	TRBV6-1	TRBJ1-4
SAAARATGELF	TRBV29-1	TRBJ2-2
ASSALGRGETQY	TRBV6-1	TRBJ2-5
ASSLGGGLFYEQY	TRBV5-6	TRBJ2-7